Sequencing of this T cell receptor beta chain was carried out in a study of CD8+ T cells in alopecia areata. General study points: Resident alphabeta T cells of normal skin are also sequenced in scalp samples.

Looked up from germline, CDR1 is SGHDN and CDR2 is FVKESK. With 0 bases removed from V and 2 bases from J, the gap between germline ends came to 6 bases. The CDR3 runs to 14 residues. In regard to this clone: Its target is unknown.

PBMCs, the starting material, were the source of sorted CD4+ and CD8+ T cells. Extraction of RNA preceded its reverse transcription into cDNA, which served as the sequencing template. Repertoires were generated with immunoSEQ multiplex PCR, while TCRdb's copy carries only in-frame clones and drops some. Of 110,000 to 150,000 clones listed, more than 55% were seen once; the top ten hold 30% to 45%. This clonotype originated in a human donor in good health. The sequenced sample consisted of CD8+ T cells sorted from blood. This chain joins TRBV14 and TRBJ2-3; D gene unclear. CDR3 region: CASSQDSSTDTQYF. In nucleotides, the CDR3 is TGTGCCAGCAGCCAAGACTCTTCCACAGATACGCAGTATTTT.